This T cell receptor (beta chain) originates from a study of early T cells in non-severe SARS-CoV-2 infection. As for the study in general: Sequenced material consisted of bulk RNA (from unsorted whole blood), and chains were unpaired.

Notes on the study in general: VDJdb matching favored anti-spike CD8 responses, missing private and CD4 specificities.

In this sample, this clonotype turned up many times. Antigen unknown. Unique molecular identifiers (one per individual cDNA molecule) were attached. Via MiXCR, TCRdb re-called the 5' RACE reads, giving one row per CDR3 protein. This sample has 35,000 to 40,000 distinct CDR3 sequences, with approximately 4.6% found just once. The germline V gene has CDR1 GTSNPN and CDR2 SVGIG (reference sequence). The CDR3 is 15 amino acids. J gave up 5 bases and V 2 bases, and 9 bases lay outside the gene matches. The sequenced sample consisted of whole blood. The receptor was isolated from an adult who was a healthcare worker with PCR-confirmed SARS-CoV-2 infection or an uninfected control (not recorded which). The chain links TRBV30 to TRBJ1-5; TRBD1 agrees at 7 bases. CDR3 DNA sequence: TGTGCCTGGAGTCAAACCGGGACAGATGATCAGCCCCAGCATTTT. It encodes CAWSQTGTDDQPQHF.